The entry that follows covers one T cell receptor (beta chain) sequence. Antigen unknown. TCRdb recomputed calls from the reads with MiXCR, one row per CDR3 protein. The table lists about 310,000 distinct CDR3 sequences, around 25% of them singletons. The V gene lost 5 bases and the J gene lost 4 bases, with 17 bases spanning the gap. Germline-derived CDR1 and CDR2 are SGHVS and FQNEAQ. CDR3 size: 15 residues. This record belongs to a study of T cell repertoires in cytomegalovirus infection. In the study overall: CMV epitopes in the study were HLA-C-restricted (recently identified) and HLA-B-restricted (well studied). Both a matching HLA type and CMV infection were indicated by public TCR beta signatures. The study's findings and limits: The response measured ex vivo was dominated by TCR beta clonotypes (HLA-C-restricted and CMV-specific). Cumulative public TCR beta family frequency identified carriers of CMV plus the relevant HLA.

Sequences were derived from cultured PBMCs, sampled from culture after CMV antigen stimulation. The TCR originated in a human donor in good health (CMV status not recorded). Some clones in this sample may be carry-over from other donors' samples. V usage is TRBV7-8 and J usage is TRBJ1-1; maybe TRBD1 (5 bases). Written as DNA, the CDR3 is TGTGCCAGCAGCCTCGGGAAGACAGTTGGCACTGAAGCTTTCTTT. Amino acids: CASSLGKTVGTEAFF. Full variable domain (outside the CDR3, taken from reference TRBV7-8 and TRBJ1-1): GAGVSQSPRYKVAKRGQDVALRCDPISGHVSLFWYQQALGQGPEFLTYFQNEAQLDKSGLPSDRFFAERPEGSVSTLKIQRTQQEDSAVYLCASSLGKTVGTEAFFGQGTRLTVV.